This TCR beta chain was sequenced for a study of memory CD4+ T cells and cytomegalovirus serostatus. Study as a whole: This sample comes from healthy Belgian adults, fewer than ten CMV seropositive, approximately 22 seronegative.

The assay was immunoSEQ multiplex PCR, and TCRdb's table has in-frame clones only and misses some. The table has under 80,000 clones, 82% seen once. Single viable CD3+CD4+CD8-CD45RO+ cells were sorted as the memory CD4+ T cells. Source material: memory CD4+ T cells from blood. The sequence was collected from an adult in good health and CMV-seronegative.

In nucleotides, the CDR3 is TGTGCCAGCAGGGCCCAGGGGTACGAGCAGTACTTC. It yields the protein CASRAQGYEQYF. This chain connects TRBV2 to TRBJ2-7; tentatively, D is TRBD1 (6 bases). CDR1 and CDR2 from the germline V gene are SNHLY and FYNNEI. Trimming left V 6 bases short and J 4 bases short, with 10 bases between. The CDR3 sequence is 12 residues long.